The 19 T cell receptor beta chains in this list originate from one sample, sequenced in a study of control samples from healthy donors and cancer patients. Sequencing used immunoSEQ multiplex PCR; TCRdb keeps in-frame clones, though not all of them. The sample has about 40,000 clones; 90% to 95% are singletons. The sequenced material came from blood. The receptors were gathered from a woman aged 45-65 years in good health.

V usage is TRBV18 and J usage is TRBJ1-1; D is possibly TRBD1 (6 bases). Trimming removed 3 bases from V and 1 base from J, with 12 bases in between. Germline V gives CDR1 KGHSH, CDR2 LQKENI. The CDR3 has 15 amino acids. CDR3 in amino acids: CASSPNTGQNTEAFF. For the CDR3, the DNA is TGTGCCAGCTCACCCAACACGGGACAGAACACTGAAGCTTTCTTT.

J is TRBJ1-2 and V is TRBV19, with 7 bases aligning to TRBD1. The germline V gene has CDR1 LNHDA and CDR2 SQIVND (reference sequence). CDR3 length equals 13 residues. The V gene end was trimmed by 4 bases and the J gene end by 5 bases; junction bases not matched to a gene: 4. The CDR3 DNA reads as TGTGCCAGTAGTAGGGGACAGACATATGGCTACACCTTC. It codes for CASSRGQTYGYTF.

The CDR3 DNA follows: TGCGCCAGCAGCACTGCCTTCCAAGAGACCCAGTACTTC. Protein product: CASSTAFQETQYF. This chain uses TRBV5-1 with TRBJ2-5; D is ambiguous. The ends were cut back, 4 bases at V and 1 base at J, with 8 bases in the middle. The germline gives CDR1 SGHRS, CDR2 YFSETQ. CDR3 length equals 13 residues.

The chain uses TRBV6-5 and TRBJ1-2, with a possible D match to TRBD1 (6 bases). CDR3 size: 14 residues. Trimming left V 7 bases short and J 4 bases short, with 16 bases between. Germline V CDR1 and CDR2: MNHEY, SVGAGI. CDR3 in DNA: TGTGCCAGCATCCCCAGGGGTTCCGTCTATGGCTACACCTTC. Protein product: CASIPRGSVYGYTF.

The V gene is TRBV5-4, the J gene TRBJ1-2, with D possibly matching TRBD1 (5 bases). Trimming cost V 0 bases and J 0 bases, with 9 bases left between them. CDR3 length equals 15 residues. From germline, CDR1 is SGHNT and CDR2 YYREEE (reference sequence). The CDR3 region is CASSLVGGTNYGYTF. The CDR3 coding sequence is TGTGCCAGCAGCTTGGTTGGGGGGACTAACTATGGCTACACCTTC. Full variable domain (outside the CDR3, taken from reference TRBV5-4 and TRBJ1-2): ETGVTQSPTHLIKTRGQQVTLRCSSQSGHNTVSWYQQALGQGPQFIFQYYREEENGRGNFPPRFSGLQFPNYSSELNVNALELDDSALYLCASSLVGGTNYGYTFGSGTRLTVV.

The chain couples TRBV28 to TRBJ2-2; weak D call: TRBD2 (5 bases). The CDR3 spans 14 residues. Deletions cut 7 bases from V and 5 bases from J, with 14 bases between. CDR1 is MDHEN, CDR2 SYDVKM, per germline. DNA of the CDR3: TGTGCCAGCACTGCGCCGGGGTATACCGGGGAGCTGTTTTTT. Translated: CASTAPGYTGELFF.

The gene calls are TRBV9 and TRBJ2-2; D not resolved. Trimming removed 5 bases at V and 0 bases at J, with 8 bases between. This CDR3 comprises 14 residues. Germline V lookup: CDR1 SGDLS, CDR2 YYNGEE. This CDR3 is CASRPTANTGELFF. The CDR3 DNA follows: TGTGCCAGCAGACCGACGGCGAACACCGGGGAGCTGTTTTTT.

V usage is TRBV11-2 and J usage is TRBJ1-2, with 8 bases lining up with TRBD1. After removal of 5 bases from V and 3 bases from J, the junction contained 8 bases not matched to a gene. Germline V gene sequence: CDR1 SGHAT, CDR2 FQNNGV. The CDR3 extends over 15 amino acids. Here the CDR3 DNA reads TGTGCCAGCAGCAGGGAGCAGGGGGCCTACTATGGCTACACCTTC. Amino acids: CASSREQGAYYGYTF. Full variable domain (rest looked up from reference TRBV11-2 and TRBJ1-2): EAGVAQSPRYKIIEKRQSVAFWCNPISGHATLYWYQQILGQGPKLLIQFQNNGVVDDSQLPKDRFSAERLKGVDSTLKIQPAKLEDSAVYLCASSREQGAYYGYTFGSGTRLTVV.

In regard to this clone: Different DNA sequences within this sample yield the same CDR3. This chain uses TRBV28 with TRBJ1-5; TRBD1 aligns across 12 bases. The CDR3 runs 16 residues. Losses at the gene ends were 4 bases for V and 6 bases for J; bases not matched to a gene: 7. In germline, CDR1 is MDHEN, CDR2 SYDVKM. In nucleotides, the CDR3 is TGTGCCAGCAGTTCTCCGGGACAGGGGGCTCGTCAGCCCCAGCATTTT. Translating gives CASSSPGQGARQPQHF.

The chain recombines TRBV30 with TRBJ1-2; D gene ambiguous. This CDR3 has 14 amino acids. The ends were cut back, 5 bases at V and 4 bases at J, with 17 bases in the middle. Germline CDR1 and CDR2: GTSNPN and SVGIG (reference sequence). The CDR3 protein is CAWYYGRGLYGYTF. Written as DNA, the CDR3 is TGTGCCTGGTACTACGGGAGAGGGCTCTATGGCTACACCTTC.

The chain links TRBV5-1 to TRBJ2-1; D ambiguous. CDR1 SGHRS and CDR2 YFSETQ come from the germline V gene. The CDR3 extends over 14 amino acids. The germline V and J ends were trimmed by 6 bases and 2 bases, with 12 bases remaining between them. The CDR3 DNA reads TGCGCCAGCACAGATGGTAACACCTACAATGAGCAGTTCTTC. As protein: CASTDGNTYNEQFF.

This chain uses TRBV7-8 with TRBJ1-1; 8 bases align to TRBD1. The V and J ends lost 5 bases and 10 bases, in that order; junction bases with no gene match: 6. Germline-derived CDR1 and CDR2 are SGHVS and FQNEAQ. This CDR3 region has 12 residues. CDR3 coding DNA: TGTGCCAGCAGCCCGAGGACAGGGTCAGCTTTCTTT. It yields the protein CASSPRTGSAFF.

The CDR3 here is CASRIGGQSPLHF. The CDR3 DNA is TGTGCCAGCCGAATAGGGGGGCAATCACCCCTCCACTTT. The V call is TRBV12-3 or TRBV12-4, the J call TRBJ1-6; maybe TRBD1 (6 bases). Trimming stripped 8 bases from V and 10 bases from J, with 15 bases between. This CDR3 spans 13 amino acids.

This chain uses TRBV9 with TRBJ1-1; D not resolved. CDR1 is SGDLS, CDR2 YYNGEE, per germline. The CDR3 runs to 13 residues. The V gene lost 0 bases and the J gene lost 5 bases, with 8 bases spanning the gap. The DNA of the CDR3 is TGTGCCAGCAGCGTAGGGAGGATTACTGAAGCTTTCTTT. Translated, it gives CASSVGRITEAFF.

The CDR3 here is CASSTGALGNQPQHF. The CDR3, as DNA: TGTGCCAGCAGCACAGGGGCCCTTGGCAATCAGCCCCAGCATTTT. The gene calls are TRBV6-5 and TRBJ1-5, with 7 nucleotides matching TRBD1. Germline V gene sequence: CDR1 MNHEY, CDR2 SVGAGI. This CDR3 has 15 residues. With 6 bases clipped from V and 2 bases from J, the junction kept 7 bases outside the gene matches.

The CDR3 sequence: CASSSQGVRNSPLHF. The CDR3 bases are TGTGCCAGCAGTTCCCAGGGGGTGAGGAATTCACCCCTCCACTTT. The chain recombines TRBV5-8 with TRBJ1-6; 7 positions match TRBD1. This CDR3 is 15 amino acids long. Losses at the gene ends were 5 bases for V and 7 bases for J; bases not matched to a gene: 9. The germline V gene encodes CDR1 SGHTS and CDR2 YDEGEE.

The rearrangement links TRBV7-8 to TRBJ2-7; D is unresolved. CDR1 and CDR2 from the germline V gene are SGHVS and FQNEAQ. The ends were cut back, 5 bases at V and 1 base at J, with 12 bases in the middle. This CDR3 region has 14 residues. CDR3 region: CASSNGRLSYEQYF. CDR3 nucleotides: TGTGCCAGCAGCAACGGTCGTCTTTCCTACGAGCAGTACTTC.

This rearrangement joins TRBV11-3 to TRBJ2-5; TRBD2 is a possible D gene (7 bases). The germline V gene has CDR1 SGHNT and CDR2 YENEEA. Between the trimmed V and J ends, which lost 3 bases and 4 bases, there was a span of 12 bases. The CDR3 covers 14 residues. CDR3 residues: CASSFGGGGETQYF. CDR3 sequence (DNA): TGTGCCAGCAGCTTTGGGGGGGGCGGAGAGACCCAGTACTTC.

The chain recombines TRBV2 with TRBJ1-1, with D unresolved. CDR1 and CDR2 from the germline V gene are SNHLY and FYNNEI. Trimming removed 7 bases from V and 2 bases from J, with 11 bases in between. The CDR3 runs to 13 residues. CDR3 nucleotides: TGTGCCAGCAACGGACGGGGAAACACTGAAGCTTTCTTT. The encoded protein is CASNGRGNTEAFF.